This entry lists 25 T cell receptor beta chains sequenced from one sample in a study of cytomegalovirus exposure and HLA in healthy donors. It was with 60 Vbeta and 13 Jbeta primers that the PCR ran. The protocol was immunoSEQ multiplex PCR, while the TCRdb copy is restricted to in-frame clones and leaves out a portion. This repertoire shows fewer than 250,000 clones, about 81% found once; its top ten account for approximately 6%. Material for sequencing was PBMCs. The receptors come from a man aged 35 to 55 in good health and CMV-seropositive.

This clone was observed a handful of times. The V gene is TRBV14, the J gene TRBJ2-2; 10 nucleotides align to TRBD2. The germline gives CDR1 SGHDN, CDR2 FVKESK. The CDR3 spans 17 residues. V shed 3 bases, J shed 4 bases, and the junction held 8 bases outside the gene matches. The CDR3 protein is CASSQVPGLAFTGELFF. As DNA, the CDR3 is TGTGCCAGCAGCCAGGTTCCGGGACTAGCGTTCACCGGGGAGCTGTTTTTT.

This chain links TRBV9 with TRBJ2-5; 9 nucleotides line up with TRBD2. This CDR3 spans 16 amino acids. The J segment lost 5 bases and the V segment lost 0 bases, leaving 8 bases of the junction unmatched. Germline CDR1 is SGDLS and CDR2 is YYNGEE. CDR3 DNA sequence: TGTGCCAGCAGCGTAGAAGGGACTAGCATGTCGGAGACCCAGTACTTC. It yields the protein CASSVEGTSMSETQYF.

This clone was seen just once. This chain's CDR3 is CASSQDQGYNYGYTF. CDR3 nucleotides: TGCGCCAGCAGCCAAGATCAGGGGTATAACTATGGCTACACCTTC. V and J are TRBV4-1 and TRBJ1-2, with D possibly being TRBD1 (6 bases). Germline lookup yields CDR1 MGHRA and CDR2 YSYEKL. This CDR3 region has 15 residues. V lost 0 bases to trimming and J lost 1 base, with 9 bases between them.

V usage is TRBV6-5 and J usage is TRBJ2-1; perhaps TRBD1 as D (6 bases). Germline values: CDR1 MNHEY, CDR2 SVGAGI. This CDR3 is 13 amino acids long. V shed 7 bases and J shed 8 bases, with 15 bases lying between them. Here the CDR3 DNA reads TGTGCCAGCACCTACTCTCCAGGGGATGAGCAGTTCTTC. Its translation: CASTYSPGDEQFF.

As concerns this clone: Different DNA sequences within this sample yield the same CDR3. This chain links TRBV6-5 with TRBJ1-3, with 7 nucleotides matching TRBD1. The CDR3 covers 14 residues. Unmatched junction bases numbered 1, after V lost 5 bases and J lost 0 bases. Looked up from germline, CDR1 is MNHEY and CDR2 is SVGAGI. CDR3 sequence: CASSRDSSGNTIYF. CDR3 DNA sequence: TGTGCCAGCAGTCGGGACAGCTCTGGAAACACCATATATTTT.

This clone was observed a few times. The V and J genes are TRBV6-1 and TRBJ1-2; D gene unclear. The CDR3 is made up of 15 amino acids. The germline V gene has CDR1 MNHNS and CDR2 SASEGT. V lost 5 bases to trimming and J lost 2 bases, with 15 bases between them. The CDR3 DNA follows: TGTGCCAGCAGTCGAACTAGTGGCGGCAACTATGGCTACACCTTC. Translated, it gives CASSRTSGGNYGYTF.

The V and J genes are TRBV6-5 and TRBJ2-2, with TRBD2 matching 7 bases. The J segment lost 9 bases and the V segment lost 8 bases, leaving 9 bases of the junction unmatched. There are 13 residues in the CDR3. In germline, CDR1 is MNHEY, CDR2 SVGAGI. The CDR3 bases are TGTGCCAGCGGAAGCGGGAAAGATCGGGAGCTGTTTTTT. Protein: CASGSGKDRELFF.

The chain combines TRBV7-2 with TRBJ2-7, with TRBD2 matching 8 bases. Germline V lookup: CDR1 SGHTA, CDR2 FQGNSA. This CDR3 region has 14 residues. V lost 3 bases, J lost 6 bases, and 7 bases stayed unmatched. The CDR3: CASSFLSGDSEQYV. The CDR3 DNA reads TGTGCCAGCAGCTTCCTTAGCGGGGACTCCGAGCAGTACGTC.

Only a few counts were recorded for this clone. V and J are TRBV5-1 and TRBJ2-2; TRBD1 matches 8 bases. V shed 2 bases and J 4 bases; nucleotides not matched to a gene: 4. The CDR3 has 15 amino acids. The germline V gene encodes CDR1 SGHRS and CDR2 YFSETQ. The CDR3 nucleotides read TGCGCCAGCAGCTTTGGGACAGGAGTCACCGGGGAGCTGTTTTTT. This sequence encodes CASSFGTGVTGELFF.

The chain recombines TRBV7-9 with TRBJ2-5, with a weak D call TRBD2 (5 bases). CDR3 size: 13 residues. Germline CDR1 reads SEHNR; CDR2 reads FQNEAQ (reference sequence). The germline V and J ends were trimmed by 3 bases and 1 base, with 6 bases remaining between them. The CDR3 loop reads CASSLDFQETQYF. Here the CDR3 DNA reads TGTGCCAGCAGCTTGGACTTCCAAGAGACCCAGTACTTC.

The genes are TRBV4-1 and TRBJ2-1, with 7 positions matching TRBD1. The CDR3 runs 16 residues. Germline V gene data show CDR1 as MGHRA and CDR2 as YSYEKL. V lost 3 bases, J lost 7 bases, and 12 bases stayed unmatched. CDR3 residues: CASSHQIRGRLNEQFF. The CDR3 DNA follows: TGCGCCAGCAGCCATCAAATTAGGGGGCGGTTGAATGAGCAGTTCTTC.

This chain uses TRBV7-6 with TRBJ1-1; 8 bases line up with TRBD1. The CDR3 is 14 residues long. Germline CDR1 is SGHVS and CDR2 is FNYEAQ. After removal of 5 bases from V and 1 base from J, the junction contained 3 bases not matched to a gene. CDR3 in DNA: TGTGCCAGCAGCACAGGGACAGGGAACACTGAAGCTTTCTTT. Its translation is CASSTGTGNTEAFF.

The V gene is TRBV4-2, the J gene TRBJ2-1; the match to TRBD2 covers 9 bases. The CDR3 covers 17 residues. V lost 1 base to trimming and J lost 7 bases; unmatched junction nucleotides: 11. Germline CDR1 reads LGHNA; CDR2 reads YNFKEQ. CDR3 sequence (DNA): TGTGCCAGCAGCCAAGTAGGGGCGGGAGGGCCGGGGAATGAGCAGTTCTTC. Its translation is CASSQVGAGGPGNEQFF.

The DNA of the CDR3 is TGTGCCAGCAGCCATGACAGGGGAGAAACGGGAAAGCCCCAGCATTTT. It yields the protein CASSHDRGETGKPQHF. The gene calls are TRBV2 and TRBJ1-5, with 8 bases fitting TRBD1. J gave up 8 bases and V 6 bases, and 15 bases lay outside the gene matches. Germline CDR1 reads SNHLY; CDR2 reads FYNNEI. The CDR3 extends over 16 amino acids.

A few counts support this clone. The chain has TRBV29-1 and TRBJ1-1; D is perhaps TRBD1 (5 bases). Germline V gene sequence: CDR1 SQVTM, CDR2 ANQGSEA. The CDR3 runs 13 residues. Between the trimmed V and J ends, which lost 3 bases and 7 bases, there was a span of 15 bases. CDR3 DNA: TGCAGCGTTGACCGGGGGGGGGTGGGTGAAGCTTTCTTT. Its translation: CSVDRGGVGEAFF.

The chain couples TRBV5-1 to TRBJ2-5; no reliable D call. The J call may not be correct, given that the DNA end is closer to TRBJ2-7. This CDR3 comprises 14 residues. Germline CDR1 and CDR2: SGHRS and YFSETQ. The CDR3 sequence: CASSLEESSYEQYF. CDR3 DNA sequence: TGCGCCAGCAGCTTGGAGGAGAGCTCCTACGAGCAGTACTTC.

The chain links TRBV18 to TRBJ2-1, with 8 bases that match TRBD2. CDR3 length equals 17 residues. From germline, CDR1 is KGHSH and CDR2 LQKENI. The V gene end was trimmed by 2 bases and the J gene end by 3 bases; junction bases not matched to a gene: 9. CDR3 loop: CASSPKGVAGGYNEQFF. CDR3 nucleotides: TGTGCCAGCTCACCAAAAGGGGTGGCGGGAGGCTACAATGAGCAGTTCTTC.

This clone was recorded only once. V usage is TRBV7-9 and J usage is TRBJ2-7, with 7 nucleotides matching TRBD2. The CDR3 consists of 16 residues. The J segment lost 6 bases and the V segment lost 2 bases, leaving 13 bases of the junction unmatched. The germline V gene encodes CDR1 SEHNR and CDR2 FQNEAQ (reference sequence). CDR3 loop: CASSLNALGGKGEQYF. The CDR3 nucleotides read TGTGCCAGCAGCTTAAATGCCTTGGGGGGGAAGGGCGAGCAGTACTTC.

This clone was counted a single time. The chain joins TRBV15 to TRBJ2-5; TRBD2 aligns across 8 bases. The CDR3 sequence is 17 residues long. The germline V gene has CDR1 LNHNV and CDR2 YYDKDF (reference sequence). J lost 5 bases, V lost 0 bases, and 11 bases had no gene match. This CDR3 reads CATSRDIWAGGRETQYF. The CDR3 coding sequence is TGTGCCACCAGCAGAGATATATGGGCGGGAGGAAGGGAGACCCAGTACTTC.

The genes are TRBV28 and TRBJ2-3; 8 bases match TRBD1. V shed 4 bases, J shed 11 bases, and the junction held 14 bases outside the gene matches. Germline CDR1 reads MDHEN; CDR2 reads SYDVKM. This CDR3 contains 15 residues. The CDR3 sequence: CASSSGTGPQHGQYF. In DNA form, the CDR3 reads TGTGCCAGCAGTTCCGGGACAGGCCCACAGCATGGGCAGTATTTT.

V and J are TRBV18 and TRBJ1-1; D may be TRBD1 (5 bases). V lost 6 bases to trimming and J lost 1 base, with 15 bases between them. Looked up from germline, CDR1 is KGHSH and CDR2 is LQKENI. The CDR3 runs 15 residues. CDR3 bases: TGTGCCAGCTCCCACCTCGGGGGAGGGAACACTGAAGCTTTCTTT. This encodes CASSHLGGGNTEAFF.

J is TRBJ2-7 and V is TRBV5-1, with D perhaps matching TRBD1 (5 bases). V was shortened by 4 bases and J by 1 base, with 9 bases between the two germline ends. In germline, CDR1 is SGHRS, CDR2 YFSETQ. CDR3 length: 13 amino acids. The CDR3 is CASSPDSSYEQYF. The CDR3 DNA reads as TGCGCCAGCAGCCCCGACAGTTCCTACGAGCAGTACTTC.

The genes are TRBV20-1 and TRBJ2-1; no clear D. V lost 5 bases, J lost 5 bases, and 4 bases lay in between. The CDR3 extends over 10 amino acids. Per the germline V gene, CDR1 is DFQATT and CDR2 is SNEGSKA (reference sequence). DNA for the CDR3: TGCAGTGCTCTTAACAATGAGCAGTTCTTC. Protein sequence: CSALNNEQFF.

V usage is TRBV5-1 and J usage is TRBJ1-6; D not resolved. The ends were cut back, 2 bases at V and 6 bases at J, with 9 bases in the middle. CDR1 is SGHRS, CDR2 YFSETQ, per germline. The CDR3 spans 14 residues. This CDR3 reads CASSLEAGNSPLHF. The CDR3 bases are TGCGCCAGCAGCTTAGAAGCCGGTAATTCACCCCTCCACTTT.

In this sample, this clone turned up once. The rearrangement uses TRBV5-1 and TRBJ2-5, with 9 bases that match TRBD1. The junction had 5 bases not matched to a gene; V was cut back by 3 bases and J by 2 bases. The CDR3 covers 15 residues. Per germline, CDR1 SGHRS and CDR2 YFSETQ. The CDR3 nucleotides are TGCGCCAGCAGCTCTCTGGGGACAGGGCAAGAGACCCAGTACTTC. It encodes CASSSLGTGQETQYF.